The sequence of this TCR beta chain was determined in a study of T cell responses to AZD1222 COVID-19 vaccine (dated by TCRdb to about 2021). Background on the whole study: AZD1222 recipients given second doses at about 4 weeks or at about 12 weeks were pooled, since spike-specific TCR depth and breadth were not found to differ between the two schedules. Enrollment into the trials was organized by age into subgroups of 18-55, 56-69 and 70-plus years, and those subgroups contained approximately 150, 30 and 60 TCR-sequenced participants, respectively. A total of 230 or so trial participants underwent TCR sequencing, of whom 207 received two doses of AZD1222 and about 25 received two doses of the MenACWY control vaccine. Broad study findings and their caveats: Most participants were white British and females outnumbered males, and the authors suggested that clonal diversity may have been underestimated. The 56-69-year group was small, and its depth increase did not reach significance, likely because of low power. Conclusions about previously exposed vaccinees were limited because only six AZD1222 recipients were SARS-CoV-2 seropositive at baseline. After two AZD1222 doses, spike-specific TCR breadth and depth were significantly higher than at day 0 and than in MenACWY recipients. Nearly half of unique spike-specific TCRs reportedly recognized epitopes outside regions mutated in the B.1.351 and B.1.1.7 variants. Because no day 14 peak-response samples were available, the repertoires could be characterized only after the peak T cell response. The whole spike protein was spanned by vaccine-associated CD4 TCRs, and dominant responses were seen in regions 160-218 and 743-854.

The CDR3 regions of human TCRbeta chains were analyzed by immunosequencing. The paper's processing steps were these. Repertoire TCRs were matched against a reference library of SARS-CoV-2-specific TCRs generated with the MIRA antigen-specificity platform. Breadth meant the fraction of unique TCRs that were SARS-CoV-2-associated, whereas depth meant the fraction of total T cells that were SARS-CoV-2-associated. Using the MIRA data, each spike-specific TCR was mapped to the spike region that the TCR reacts to and placed in a CD4 or CD8 class. Log10-transformed breadth and depth values were compared by one-way ANOVA with Sidak's multiple comparisons tests. The table comes from immuneACCESS by way of TCRdb, which keeps in-frame sequences with V and J called. Part of the clones is missing from these tables; in studies checked, under half for an unresolved V gene and the rest for unknown reasons. Clone size and the V and J calls come from that table; the DNA yielded D and trimming. The sample data list 75,000 to 100,000 clones, and 88% of these were observed just once. The ten largest clones capture roughly 5.2% of the sample.

The sample's time point label, decoded: baseline before first vaccination. Vaccinee samples were obtained from the UK trials COV001 and COV002, which included a single-blind randomized controlled phase 2/3 trial of AZD1222 (ChAdOx1 nCoV-19) in healthy adults. For TCRbeta chain sequencing, PBMC samples from trial participants were taken at day 0 and at day 28 after the second dose. A note on this clone: Its antigen remains undetermined. No quality values exist for individual bases; no much larger clone is one base distant.

CDR1 and CDR2 are drawn from the germline V gene (reference sequence): SEHNR, FQNEAQ. The CDR3 contains 12 residues, cysteine and phenylalanine counted. Only the CDR3 DNA is retained, 36 bases long and in frame from the first base. From V the trimming removes 5 bases and from J it removes 7 bases, while the gene matches leave 4 bases of the junction unaccounted for. The V gene is TRBV7-9 and the J gene is TRBJ1-1; 7 middle bases align to TRBD1. This receptor was identified in an adult in good health. The specimen comprised peripheral blood, sampled on day 0 of AZD1222 vaccination. CDR3 sequence: CASSTGTVEAFF. DNA sequence: TGTGCCAGCAGCACAGGGACAGTTGAAGCTTTCTTT.